The subject of this entry is one TCR beta chain. No antigen is known for it. These data are taken from a study of T-cell reconstitution after alpha-beta-depleted transplantation in children. Whole-study results and caveats: The origin of alpha-beta T cells about two months after transplant was reportedly several hundred expanded graft clones.

With 3 bases removed from V and 0 bases from J, the gap between germline ends came to 15 bases. CDR1 and CDR2 from the germline V gene are DFQATT and SNEGSKA (reference sequence). The CDR3 has 17 residues. This sample's TCRbeta library carried unique molecular identifier barcodes. One entry per CDR3 protein, called by TCRdb with MiXCR from the PCR reads. The sample shows fewer than 1 million distinct CDR3 sequences, 16% of them seen only once. The sequence was obtained from a male patient aged 10 to 17 who had a stem cell transplant for acute lymphoblastic leukemia, so the T cells may come from the graft donor. The sequences come from PBMCs, mostly from graft donor cells, collected 360 days after TCRalphabeta/CD19-depleted stem cell transplant. V is TRBV20-1 and J is TRBJ2-6; D may be TRBD1 or TRBD2 (5 bases each). CDR3: CSASRDGRSSGANVLTF. CDR3 nucleotides: TGCAGTGCTAGCCGGGACGGCAGGTCCTCTGGGGCCAACGTCCTGACTTTC.